This T cell receptor beta chain emerged from a study of molecular identifiers for immune sequencing clone quantification. At the level of the study: Replicate RNA came from 20,000 or 100,000 naive CD8 cells and was split five ways, and four parts were sequenced. Study-level results: Highly expanded clone sizes could end up underestimated if a barcode were shared by identical TCR molecules.

TCRdb called the PCR reads again in MiXCR, with one record for every CDR3 protein. Here the sample spans approximately 500,000 distinct CDR3 sequences, less than 30% being singletons. CDR1 MDHEN and CDR2 SYDVKM come from the germline V gene. The CDR3 sequence is 14 residues long. V gave up 5 bases and J gave up 8 bases, with 16 bases separating them. Naive CD8 library inputs spanned roughly 17,000 to 1,100,000 sorted cells and 10%, 30% or 50% RNA. Concerning this clonotype itself: The antigen is unknown.

The sequenced material came from naive CD8+ T cells from blood, with Jurkat cell RNA spiked in. Documented subset: FACS-sorted CD8+CD4-CCR7+CD45RA+ naive T cells. This chain joins TRBV28 and TRBJ2-1; D remains ambiguous. The clonotype originates from a human donor in good health. Some libraries in this study had Jurkat cell RNA spiked in. The CDR3: CASSHRRTVDEQFF. The CDR3 nucleotides read TGTGCCAGCAGTCATAGAAGGACCGTGGATGAGCAGTTCTTC. The complete variable domain, with remaining parts taken from reference TRBV28 and TRBJ2-1, reads DVKVTQSSRYLVKRTGEKVFLECVQDMDHENMFWYRQDPGLGLRLIYFSYDVKMKEKGDIPEGYSVSREKKERFSLILESASTNQTSMYLCASSHRRTVDEQFFGPGTRLTVL.